Listed below are T cell receptor beta chains from one sample, sequenced in a study of molecular identifiers for immune sequencing clone quantification. From the PCR reads, TCRdb called clonotypes with MiXCR, one entry per CDR3 protein. The sample holds just under 650,000 distinct CDR3 sequences; just under 20% are singletons and the top ten take roughly 0.83%. Sequenced sample: naive CD8+ T cells from blood, with Jurkat cell RNA spiked in. The receptors shown here come from a human donor in good health. Some libraries in this study had Jurkat cell RNA spiked in. The CDR3 runs from the conserved cysteine through the conserved F or W. The D gene is left open where the match is weak. The size field is filled for only some rows; it gives once, few, many or a size class.

v_gene	d_gene	abundance	j_gene	CDR3aa	CDR3nt
TRBV9	TRBD1	many	TRBJ1-4	CASSTGTVNEKLFF	TGTGCCAGCAGCACCGGGACAGTTAATGAAAAACTGTTTTTT
TRBV27	TRBD2	many	TRBJ2-5	CASSPLAGGGETQYF	TGTGCCAGCAGTCCGCTAGCGGGAGGAGGAGAGACCCAGTACTTC
TRBV27	-	-	TRBJ2-5	CASTLGETQYF	TGTGCCAGCACCTTAGGGGAGACCCAGTACTTC
TRBV5-5	-	many	TRBJ2-3	CASSYDMGPAFTDTQYF	TGTGCCAGCAGTTATGACATGGGGCCCGCTTTCACAGATACGCAGTATTTT
TRBV27	-	few	TRBJ2-1	CASRLMFVQGTYNEQFF	TGTGCCAGCAGATTGATGTTCGTCCAGGGCACCTACAATGAGCAGTTCTTC
TRBV6-5	TRBD1	-	TRBJ1-3	CASSYQKDRALQSGNTIYF	TGTGCCAGCAGTTACCAAAAGGACAGGGCTTTGCAATCTGGAAACACCATATATTTT
TRBV2	-	many	TRBJ2-7	CASRTGRGGTYEQYF	TGTGCCAGCAGAACAGGACGGGGAGGTACCTACGAGCAGTACTTC
TRBV4-1	-	many	TRBJ1-4	CASSQGPITNEKLFF	TGCGCCAGCAGCCAAGGACCTATAACTAATGAAAAACTGTTTTTT
TRBV6-1	-	-	TRBJ1-2	CASSEAYGQTLANYGYTF	TGTGCCAGCAGTGAAGCGTATGGACAGACTTTAGCTAACTATGGCTACACCTTC
TRBV4-2	-	-	TRBJ2-1	CASSQAETEYNKQFF	TGTGCCAGCAGCCAAGCGGAGACGGAGTACAATAAGCAGTTCTTC
TRBV7-9	-	few	TRBJ2-5	CASSSRTTGGETQYF	TGTGCCAGCAGCAGCCGGACAACGGGTGGAGAGACCCAGTACTTC
TRBV6-2/TRBV6-3	-	few	TRBJ2-1	CAGSYGVEEQFF	TGTGCCGGCAGTTACGGGGTGGAGGAGCAGTTCTTC
TRBV6-1	-	many	TRBJ2-7	CASSAGLGTYEQYF	TGTGCCAGCAGTGCGGGCCTCGGGACCTACGAGCAGTACTTC
TRBV19	-	-	TRBJ2-7	CATSGGRGSYEQYF	TGTGCCACCTCCGGGGGCAGGGGGTCCTACGAGCAGTACTTC
TRBV27	-	many	TRBJ1-1	CASSSAGTFTEAFF	TGTGCCAGCAGTTCCGCCGGGACATTCACTGAAGCTTTCTTT
TRBV27	-	many	TRBJ2-7	CASSLNYAGAEQYF	TGTGCCAGCAGTTTAAATTATGCGGGGGCCGAGCAGTACTTC
TRBV6-5	-	-	TRBJ1-2	CASSYSDRTNYGYTF	TGTGCCAGCAGTTACTCAGACAGAACTAACTATGGCTACACCTTC
TRBV30	-	many	TRBJ1-1	CAWSGLNTEAFF	TGTGCCTGGTCGGGACTTAACACTGAAGCTTTCTTT
TRBV27	-	many	TRBJ1-5	CASSLSMWGLGNQPQHF	TGTGCCAGCAGTTTATCGATGTGGGGGCTCGGCAATCAGCCCCAGCATTTT